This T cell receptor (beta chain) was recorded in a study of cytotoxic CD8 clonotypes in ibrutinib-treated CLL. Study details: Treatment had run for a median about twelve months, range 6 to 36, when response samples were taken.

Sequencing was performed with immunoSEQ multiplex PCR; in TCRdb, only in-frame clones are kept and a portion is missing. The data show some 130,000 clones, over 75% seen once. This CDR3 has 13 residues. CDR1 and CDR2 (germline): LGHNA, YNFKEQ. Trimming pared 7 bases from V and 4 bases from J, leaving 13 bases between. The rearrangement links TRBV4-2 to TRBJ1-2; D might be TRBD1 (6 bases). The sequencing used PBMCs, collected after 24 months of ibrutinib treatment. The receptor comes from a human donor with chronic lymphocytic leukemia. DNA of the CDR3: TGTGCCAGCAATGGGGGCCGGATCTATGGCTACACCTTC. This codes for CASNGGRIYGYTF.